This T cell receptor (beta chain) stems from a study of response to subunit inactivated influenza vaccine. Overall study findings and caveats: Few new T cells, the authors suggested, are recruited by each seasonal influenza vaccination.

As for this clonotype: Its antigen is as yet unknown.

The germline V and J ends were trimmed by 3 bases and 7 bases, with 13 bases remaining between them. The CDR3 length is 13 residues. Looked up from germline, CDR1 is SGHNT and CDR2 is YYREEE (reference sequence). TCRdb fed the RT-PCR reads into MiXCR, producing one record per CDR3 protein. The sample contains around 580,000 distinct CDR3 sequences, around 13% of which appear only once. The gene calls are TRBV5-4 and TRBJ1-2; D not resolved. The sequence came from a man aged 45-65 years who received an inactivated influenza vaccine. Specimen: PBMCs from blood, collected about 11 days after vaccination. The CDR3 nucleotides read TGTGCCAGCAGCTCCTTAGGAGGGCTTGGCTACACCTTC. Protein sequence: CASSSLGGLGYTF. Together with reference TRBV5-4 and TRBJ1-2, the CDR3 gives the full variable domain: ETGVTQSPTHLIKTRGQQVTLRCSSQSGHNTVSWYQQALGQGPQFIFQYYREEENGRGNFPPRFSGLQFPNYSSELNVNALELDDSALYLCASSSLGGLGYTFGSGTRLTVV.